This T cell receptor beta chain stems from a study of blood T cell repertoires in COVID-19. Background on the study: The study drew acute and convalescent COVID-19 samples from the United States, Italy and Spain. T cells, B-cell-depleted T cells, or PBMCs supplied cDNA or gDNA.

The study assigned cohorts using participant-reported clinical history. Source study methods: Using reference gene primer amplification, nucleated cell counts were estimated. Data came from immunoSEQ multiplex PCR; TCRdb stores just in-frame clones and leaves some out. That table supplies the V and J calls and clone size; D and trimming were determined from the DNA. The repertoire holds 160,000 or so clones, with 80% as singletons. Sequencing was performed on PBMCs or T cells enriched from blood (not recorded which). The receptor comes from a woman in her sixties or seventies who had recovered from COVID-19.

The CDR3 DNA sequence: TGTGCCAGCAGCTGGGGGACAGGGGTAGGCTACGAGCAGTACTTC. Protein: CASSWGTGVGYEQYF. The rearrangement links TRBV5-4 to TRBJ2-7, with TRBD1 identical over 10 bases. The CDR3 is 15 amino acids. V was clipped by 3 bases and J by 3 bases; unmatched bases: 6. CDR1 is SGHNT, CDR2 YYREEE, per germline (reference sequence).